The clone carrying this T cell receptor beta chain was seen many times. This entry is derived from a study of early T cells in non-severe SARS-CoV-2 infection. In the study overall: Sequenced material consisted of bulk RNA (from unsorted whole blood), and chains were unpaired.

The CDR3 covers 14 residues. Deletions cut 2 bases from V and 2 bases from J, with 13 bases between. Germline V lookup: CDR1 DFQATT, CDR2 SNEGSKA (reference sequence). Each cDNA molecule carried a unique molecular identifier. One entry per CDR3 protein, called by TCRdb with MiXCR from the 5' RACE reads. The table has approximately 41,000 distinct CDR3 sequences, 3.5% to 5% seen once. This clonotype originated in an adult who was a healthcare worker with PCR-confirmed SARS-CoV-2 infection or an uninfected control (not recorded which). V usage is TRBV20-1 and J usage is TRBJ2-7, with a weak D call TRBD1 (6 bases). Material: whole blood. DNA for the CDR3: TGCAGTGCTAGATCACAGGGTCCCCCCTACGAGCAGTACTTC. Translation gives CSARSQGPPYEQYF.